The 29 T cell receptor beta chains in this list originate from one sample, sequenced in a study of blood T cell repertoires in COVID-19. Profiling relied on immunoSEQ multiplex PCR, and the TCRdb table lists in-frame clones only, not all of them. The sample contains around 250,000 clones, about 83% of which appear only once. The specimen sequenced was peripheral blood. The receptors here all came from a man aged 35-49 years with active or convalescent COVID-19.

This chain links TRBV30 with TRBJ2-3; 9 nucleotides align to TRBD2. The CDR3 consists of 14 residues. CDR1 and CDR2 (germline): GTSNPN, SVGIG (reference sequence). Trimming cost V 4 bases and J 2 bases; bases outside gene matches: 4. CDR3 nucleotide sequence: TGTGCCTGGAATCTAGCGGGGTCCACAGATACGCAGTATTTT. Its translation: CAWNLAGSTDTQYF.

The chain is built from TRBV30 and TRBJ2-4; TRBD1 agrees at 8 bases. The CDR3 covers 11 residues. In germline, CDR1 is GTSNPN, CDR2 SVGIG (reference sequence). The J segment lost 8 bases and the V segment lost 8 bases, leaving 5 bases of the junction unmatched. The CDR3, as DNA: TGTGCCGGTGACAGGGGTTACATTCAGTACTTC. This sequence encodes CAGDRGYIQYF.

The chain carries TRBV19 and TRBJ1-6, with 8 positions matching TRBD1. V lost 8 bases, J lost 4 bases, and 13 bases stayed unmatched. From germline, CDR1 is LNHDA and CDR2 SQIVND (reference sequence). The length of the CDR3 is 17 residues. The CDR3 DNA reads as TGTGCCAGTGCCATCTCCAGGGGGCAGTTTTATAATTCACCCCTCCACTTT. Translating gives CASAISRGQFYNSPLHF. The full variable domain, rest sourced from reference TRBV19 and TRBJ1-6, is DGGITQSPKYLFRKEGQNVTLSCEQNLNHDAMYWYRQDPGQGLRLIYYSQIVNDFQKGDIAEGYSVSREKKESFPLTVTSAQKNPTAFYLCASAISRGQFYNSPLHFGNGTRLTVT.

The sample holds one count of this clone. The genes are TRBV27 and TRBJ1-1; D gene ambiguous. Germline values: CDR1 MNHEY, CDR2 SMNVEV (reference sequence). The CDR3 spans 13 residues. V dropped 7 bases and J dropped 2 bases, with 11 bases sitting between them. Written as DNA, the CDR3 is TGTGCCAGCACTCGGACGGGAAACACTGAAGCTTTCTTT. This translates into CASTRTGNTEAFF.

The chain couples TRBV21-1 to TRBJ2-5; the listed D gene, TRBD2, was not tested against the DNA. TRBV21-1 is reported as a pseudogene. This CDR3 region has 15 residues. Here the CDR3 DNA reads TGTGCCAGCGTTCTTGCTGGGCGGGGGCAAGAGACCCAGTACTTC. It codes for CASVLAGRGQETQYF.

V is TRBV19 and J is TRBJ1-2; 11 bases align to TRBD1. Germline V gene data show CDR1 as LNHDA and CDR2 as SQIVND (reference sequence). With 4 bases clipped from V and 5 bases from J, the junction kept 3 bases outside the gene matches. CDR3 size: 14 residues. CDR3: CASSRTGGPYGYTF. In nucleotides, the CDR3 is TGTGCCAGTAGTAGGACAGGGGGCCCTTATGGCTACACCTTC.

The chain has TRBV20-1 and TRBJ1-2, with 7 bases matching TRBD1. The CDR3 has 11 amino acids. Germline values: CDR1 DFQATT, CDR2 SNEGSKA (reference sequence). Here the CDR3 DNA reads TGCAGCACGCGGACAGGATATGGCTACACCTTC. Amino acid sequence: CSTRTGYGYTF.

This chain joins TRBV5-1 and TRBJ2-3; 7 nucleotides agree with TRBD1. The CDR3 contains 15 residues. The germline CDR1 and CDR2 sequences are SGHRS and YFSETQ. J gave up 3 bases and V 3 bases, and 7 bases lay outside the gene matches. The DNA of the CDR3 is TGCGCCAGCAGCTATCCCAGGGGGATGACAGATACGCAGTATTTT. This gives the protein CASSYPRGMTDTQYF.

The chain recombines TRBV6-5 with TRBJ2-3, with 9 bases that match TRBD2. Trimming took 2 bases from V and 0 from J; bases not matched to a gene: 0. The germline CDR1 and CDR2 sequences are MNHEY and SVGAGI. This CDR3 has 15 amino acids. Here the CDR3 DNA reads TGTGCCAGCAGTTACCTAGCGGGGAGCACAGATACGCAGTATTTT. The encoded protein is CASSYLAGSTDTQYF.

The CDR3 spells CASSQVGSSYEQYF. CDR3 nucleotides: TGTGCCAGCAGCCAAGTGGGGAGCTCCTACGAGCAGTACTTC. The rearrangement joins TRBV4-2 to TRBJ2-7; D might be TRBD2 (5 bases). Per the germline V gene, CDR1 is LGHNA and CDR2 is YNFKEQ. With 1 base removed from V and 0 bases from J, the gap between germline ends came to 7 bases. This CDR3 region has 14 residues.

The gene calls are TRBV6-5 and TRBJ2-3; perhaps TRBD1 as D (6 bases). The CDR3 spans 14 residues. V shed 6 bases and J shed 0 bases, with 10 bases lying between them. CDR1 and CDR2 (germline): MNHEY, SVGAGI. CDR3 amino acids: CASRNRASTDTQYF. The CDR3 nucleotides are TGTGCCAGCAGGAACAGGGCTAGCACAGATACGCAGTATTTT.

In this sample, this clone turned up once. The chain carries TRBV3-1 (or the pseudogene TRBV3-2) and TRBJ1-5; D uncertain. V lost 3 bases, J lost 6 bases, and 9 bases lay in between. The CDR3 spans 13 residues. Germline V lookup: CDR1 LGHDT, CDR2 YNNKEL (reference sequence). Here the CDR3 reads CASSQELTQPQHF. DNA of the CDR3: TGTGCCAGCAGCCAGGAGCTTACTCAGCCCCAGCATTTT.

The rearrangement joins TRBV6-5 to TRBJ2-2, with D hard to call. From germline, CDR1 is MNHEY and CDR2 SVGAGI. V was pared by 8 bases and J by 2 bases, with 15 bases between. The CDR3 is 15 amino acids. CDR3 DNA sequence: TGTGCCAGCGTTAGCTTTGGGTTTAACACCGGGGAGCTGTTTTTT. Translated: CASVSFGFNTGELFF.

This clone was detected only once. V gene TRBV18 combines with J gene TRBJ1-2, with D possibly TRBD1 on 5 matching bases. CDR1 KGHSH and CDR2 LQKENI come from the germline V gene. The CDR3 sequence is 14 residues long. Trimming shortened V by 6 bases and J by 0 bases, and 11 bases separated the two germline ends. CDR3 residues: CASSPGGSNYGYTF. The CDR3 region has the DNA TGTGCCAGCTCCCCCGGGGGATCTAACTATGGCTACACCTTC. The variable domain in full, completed from reference TRBV18 and TRBJ1-2, reads NAGVMQNPRHLVRRRGQEARLRCSPMKGHSHVYWYRQLPEEGLKFMVYLQKENIIDESGMPKERFSAEFPKEGPSILRIQQVVRGDSAAYFCASSPGGSNYGYTFGSGTRLTVV.

The chain joins TRBV6-5 to TRBJ2-1, with TRBD2 matching over 8 bases. V trimming: 0 bases; J trimming: 7 bases; junction bases outside the gene matches: 8. Germline V gene lookup returns CDR1 MNHEY and CDR2 SVGAGI. CDR3 length equals 16 residues. CDR3 nucleotide sequence: TGTGCCAGCAGTTACTCGAGGTCGGGGGGGTTGAATGAGCAGTTCTTC. It codes for CASSYSRSGGLNEQFF.

V and J are TRBV6-2 or TRBV6-3 and TRBJ1-5; maybe TRBD1 (6 bases). The germline V and J ends were trimmed by 5 bases and 6 bases, with 14 bases remaining between them. Germline values: CDR1 MNHEY, CDR2 SVGEGT. This CDR3 spans 14 amino acids. CDR3 coding DNA: TGTGCCAGCAGTCCCAGGGGAAACGGTCAGCCCCAGCATTTT. It is translated as CASSPRGNGQPQHF.

V gene TRBV15 combines with J gene TRBJ1-2; D not resolved. The V gene's germline CDR1 is LNHNV and CDR2 YYDKDF (reference sequence). This CDR3 is 14 amino acids long. V dropped 1 base and J dropped 3 bases, with 9 bases sitting between them. The CDR3 is CATSRAGGYYGYTF. Here the CDR3 DNA reads TGTGCCACCAGCAGAGCGGGTGGTTACTATGGCTACACCTTC.

The rearrangement uses TRBV2 and TRBJ1-1; 7 bases line up with TRBD1. CDR1 and CDR2 from the germline V gene are SNHLY and FYNNEI. CDR3 length equals 13 residues. V shed 7 bases and J 2 bases; nucleotides not matched to a gene: 4. Here the CDR3 reads CASKRGGNTEAFF. The CDR3 bases are TGTGCCAGCAAGAGAGGGGGCAACACTGAAGCTTTCTTT.

The chain combines TRBV4-1 with TRBJ2-5, with 7 bases lining up with TRBD1. There are 20 residues in the CDR3. In germline, CDR1 is MGHRA, CDR2 YSYEKL. Trimming took 4 bases from V and 3 from J; bases not matched to a gene: 23. For the CDR3, the DNA is TGCGCCAGCAGCCGCCAGACAGGGCCCCCCCCAGGAAAAAGGGAAGAGACCCAGTACTTC. It translates to CASSRQTGPPPGKREETQYF.

This clone appeared a single time. The chain has TRBV5-5 and TRBJ1-2; D may be TRBD1 (5 bases). The CDR3 covers 14 residues. V lost 2 bases to trimming and J lost 5 bases, with 13 bases between them. Germline-derived CDR1 and CDR2 are SGHKS and YYEKEE (reference sequence). CDR3 in amino acids: CASSLRGPEYGYTF. The CDR3 bases are TGTGCCAGCAGCTTAAGGGGCCCGGAATATGGCTACACCTTC.

This chain connects TRBV30 to TRBJ2-1, with TRBD2 identical over 10 bases. CDR1 and CDR2 (germline): GTSNPN, SVGIG (reference sequence). This CDR3 contains 14 residues. Trimming removed 4 bases from V and 3 bases from J; junction bases left unmatched: 3. CDR3 region: CAWKPSGSYNEQFF. CDR3 DNA: TGTGCCTGGAAACCTAGCGGGAGCTACAATGAGCAGTTCTTC.

This chain joins TRBV19 and TRBJ1-1; D unclear. Germline-derived CDR1 and CDR2 are LNHDA and SQIVND (reference sequence). Deletions cut 5 bases from V and 1 base from J, with 20 bases between. The CDR3 has 17 amino acids. CDR3 sequence reads: CASSSRVTREGNTEAFF. CDR3 nucleotide sequence: TGTGCCAGTAGTTCGAGGGTTACAAGGGAAGGGAACACTGAAGCTTTCTTT. The full variable domain, with the rest looked up from reference TRBV19 and TRBJ1-1, is DGGITQSPKYLFRKEGQNVTLSCEQNLNHDAMYWYRQDPGQGLRLIYYSQIVNDFQKGDIAEGYSVSREKKESFPLTVTSAQKNPTAFYLCASSSRVTREGNTEAFFGQGTRLTVV.

This chain connects TRBV29-1 to TRBJ2-2; TRBD1 agrees at 8 bases. With V trimmed by 4 bases and J by 4 bases, 8 bases remained unmatched. The CDR3 spans 15 residues. Per the germline V gene, CDR1 is SQVTM and CDR2 is ANQGSEA. The CDR3 here is CSVARDRGSTGELFF. The CDR3 DNA sequence: TGCAGCGTTGCCCGCGACAGGGGATCCACCGGGGAGCTGTTTTTT.

The V and J genes are TRBV5-1 and TRBJ1-1; D ambiguous. In germline, CDR1 is SGHRS, CDR2 YFSETQ. This CDR3 spans 14 amino acids. Trimming took off 3 bases at V and 4 bases at J, with 13 bases between the two ends. CDR3 nucleotides: TGCGCCAGCAGCTGGTCCTCCGCGGGCACTGAAGCTTTCTTT. Residues: CASSWSSAGTEAFF.

The V gene is TRBV6-4, the J gene TRBJ1-1; D uncertain. The length of the CDR3 is 16 residues. Trimming stripped 3 bases from V and 2 bases from J, with 16 bases between. CDR1 is MRHNA and CDR2 is SNTAGT in the germline V gene. For the CDR3, the DNA is TGTGCCAGCAGTGAACCGGACCGGGAGGAAAACACTGAAGCTTTCTTT. Translating gives CASSEPDREENTEAFF.

The chain uses TRBV7-8 and TRBJ1-6; possibly TRBD1 for D (6 bases). Per germline, CDR1 SGHVS and CDR2 FQNEAQ. The CDR3 length is 15 residues. The V and J ends lost 3 bases and 7 bases respectively, with 13 bases between them. CDR3 region: CASSLADRLNSPLHF. The DNA of the CDR3 is TGTGCCAGCAGCTTGGCGGACAGATTAAATTCACCCCTCCACTTT.

The J gene is TRBJ2-7, the V gene TRBV19; 7 bases align to TRBD2. The trim removed 8 bases at V and 4 bases at J, leaving 17 bases unmatched. The CDR3 spans 16 residues. Germline V gives CDR1 LNHDA, CDR2 SQIVND (reference sequence). This chain's CDR3 is CASAELGAGVRYEQYF. As DNA, the CDR3 is TGTGCCAGTGCCGAACTCGGGGCGGGAGTTCGGTACGAGCAGTACTTC.

This clone was recorded once. This rearrangement joins TRBV6-2 or TRBV6-3 to TRBJ1-2; D might be TRBD1 (6 bases). The CDR3 has 14 residues. V lost 6 bases and J 1 base, leaving 12 bases between the germline ends. CDR1 MNHEY and CDR2 SVGEGT come from the germline V gene. CDR3 sequence (DNA): TGTGCCAGCAGCCCGGCGGACAGTAACTATGGCTACACCTTC. Translation: CASSPADSNYGYTF.

The DNA of the CDR3 is TGTGCCAGCAGCGGAGGACTTTCCTACGAGCAGTACTTC. Residues: CASSGGLSYEQYF. The chain recombines TRBV11-2 with TRBJ2-7; a weak D match, TRBD2 (5 bases). Trimming cost V 5 bases and J 1 base, with 9 bases left between them. CDR3 length: 13 amino acids. Germline V lookup: CDR1 SGHAT, CDR2 FQNNGV.